These 4 T cell receptor beta chains share one sample of origin, sequenced in a study of T-cell reconstitution after alpha-beta-depleted transplantation in children. Library preparation (for TCRbeta) was performed with unique molecular identifiers. In TCRdb, the PCR reads were re-called with MiXCR into one record per CDR3 protein. The data hold roughly 100,000 distinct CDR3 sequences, with approximately 8% observed a single time. The specimen comprised PBMCs, sampled before TCRalphabeta/CD19-depleted stem cell transplant. The origin of the receptors is a boy aged 2 to 9 with acute lymphoblastic leukemia, due to receive a stem cell transplant.

The rearrangement links TRBV5-5 to TRBJ1-5; D unclear. Trimming stripped 5 bases from V and 6 bases from J, with 18 bases between. The CDR3 has 15 amino acids. Germline values: CDR1 SGHKS, CDR2 YYEKEE (reference sequence). This chain's CDR3 is CASSFSGMDGQPQHF. The CDR3 region has the DNA TGTGCCAGCAGTTTCTCCGGGATGGATGGTCAGCCCCAGCATTTT.

This clonotype showed up many times. This rearrangement joins TRBV28 to TRBJ1-5, with D tentatively TRBD1 (6 bases). The ends were cut back, 8 bases at V and 3 bases at J, with 17 bases in the middle. The CDR3 extends over 15 amino acids. Germline V gene lookup returns CDR1 MDHEN and CDR2 SYDVKM. The CDR3 DNA is TGTGCCAGCTTGACCCCCCAGGGGCCCAATCAGCCCCAGCATTTT. Protein product: CASLTPQGPNQPQHF.

This clonotype was observed a few times. J is TRBJ1-1 and V is TRBV4-2, with D possibly matching TRBD1 (6 bases). The CDR3 spans 19 residues. Germline CDR1 and CDR2: LGHNA and YNFKEQ. V was shortened by 0 bases and J by 1 base, with 21 bases between the two germline ends. As DNA, the CDR3 is TGTGCCAGCAGCCAAGAGAGCCCAGACCCAAGGGGGACGAACACTGAAGCTTTCTTT. Amino acid sequence: CASSQESPDPRGTNTEAFF.

This clonotype was seen at least ten times. Germline and junction disagree at one end, which may indicate a read error. The chain combines TRBV28 with TRBJ1-2; D ambiguous. Germline V gene sequence: CDR1 MDHEN, CDR2 SYDVKM. There are 15 residues in the CDR3. In nucleotides, the CDR3 is TGTGCCAGCAGTTTCGTTTCCGTTCCCGTCTATGGCTACTCCTTC. It translates to CASSFVSVPVYGYSF.